A selection of T cell receptor beta chains follows, all from one sample in a study of blood T cell repertoires in COVID-19. The protocol was immunoSEQ multiplex PCR, while the TCRdb copy is restricted to in-frame clones and leaves out a portion. This table holds roughly 200,000 clones, around nine tenths found once. Sequenced sample: peripheral blood. These receptors were obtained from a man aged 18-30 years with active or convalescent COVID-19. Both conserved end residues are part of each CDR3. A D gene is named only where the DNA matches it firmly. The size of a clone is reported for some rows only, either as once, few or many, or as a class for expanded clones.

clone_size j_call v_call d_call cdr3_nt cdr3_aa
NA TRBJ2-1 TRBV3-1/TRBV3-2 NA TGTGCCAGCAGCGGGGGGGCCAGTTCCTACAATGAGCAGTTCTTC CASSGGASSYNEQFF
NA TRBJ2-7 TRBV6-5 NA TGTGCCAGCAAAAGGGGCCGAGGCGGGACCTACGAGCAGTACTTC CASKRGRGGTYEQYF
NA TRBJ1-1 TRBV25-1 TRBD1 TGTGCCAGCAGAGGAAACCGACAGGGGGCTGAAGCTTTCTTT CASRGNRQGAEAFF
few TRBJ2-7 TRBV19 TRBD1 TGTGCCAGTAGTACCGGGACAGGGGTTTACGAGCAGTACTTC CASSTGTGVYEQYF
NA TRBJ2-1 TRBV4-3 NA TGCGCCAGCAGCCAAGAAGACCGTTCGGGGATCGATGAGCAGTTCTTC CASSQEDRSGIDEQFF
NA TRBJ2-1 TRBV7-9 NA TGTGCCAGCAGCTCCCCTGGCGGGGAAACCAATGAGCAGTTCTTC CASSSPGGETNEQFF
NA TRBJ2-2 TRBV18 NA TGTACCAGCTCATTGGGCCAGCTTAGCACCGGGGAGCTGTTTTTT CTSSLGQLSTGELFF
NA TRBJ1-1 TRBV11-3 NA TGTGCCAGCAGCGACGGGGGGGACACTGAAGCTTTCTTT CASSDGGDTEAFF
NA TRBJ1-1 TRBV19 TRBD1 TGTGCCAGTAGCCCGAGGACAGGGAACACTGAAGCTTTCTTT CASSPRTGNTEAFF
NA TRBJ1-1 TRBV18 TRBD1 TGTGCCAGCTCACCAGACAGGGAATTTTCTGAAGCTTTCTTT CASSPDREFSEAFF
NA TRBJ1-3 TRBV6-6 NA TGTGCCAGCAGCAAAGACAGCAACTCTGGAAACACCATATATTTT CASSKDSNSGNTIYF